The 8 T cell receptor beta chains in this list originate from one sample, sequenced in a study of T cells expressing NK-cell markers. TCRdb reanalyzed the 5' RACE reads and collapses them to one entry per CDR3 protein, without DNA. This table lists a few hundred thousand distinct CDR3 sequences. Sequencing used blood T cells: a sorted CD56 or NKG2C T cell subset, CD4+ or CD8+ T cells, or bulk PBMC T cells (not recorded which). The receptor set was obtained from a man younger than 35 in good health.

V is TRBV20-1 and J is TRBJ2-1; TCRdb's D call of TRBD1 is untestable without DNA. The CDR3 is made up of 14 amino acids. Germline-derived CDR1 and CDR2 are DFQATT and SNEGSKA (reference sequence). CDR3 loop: CSARFQGAYNEQFF.

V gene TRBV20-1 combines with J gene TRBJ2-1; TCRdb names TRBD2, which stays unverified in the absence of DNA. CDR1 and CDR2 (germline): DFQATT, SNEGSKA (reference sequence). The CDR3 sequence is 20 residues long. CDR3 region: CSARARTSGRAVSPYNEQFF.

The CDR3 loop is CASSSYRRNTGELFF. This sequence joins TRBV28 and TRBJ2-2. CDR1 is MDHEN, CDR2 SYDVKM, per germline. This CDR3 comprises 15 residues.

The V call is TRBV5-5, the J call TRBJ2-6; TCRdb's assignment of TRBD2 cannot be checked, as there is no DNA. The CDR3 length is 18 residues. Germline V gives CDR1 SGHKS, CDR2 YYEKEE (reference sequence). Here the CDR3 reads CASSLGHVAGAGANVLTF.

The CDR3 protein is CACNTSGSGNEQFF. V is TRBV6-1 and J is TRBJ2-1; TCRdb selects TRBD2, and the lack of DNA leaves this call unchecked. CDR1 MNHNS and CDR2 SASEGT come from the germline V gene. The CDR3 consists of 14 residues.

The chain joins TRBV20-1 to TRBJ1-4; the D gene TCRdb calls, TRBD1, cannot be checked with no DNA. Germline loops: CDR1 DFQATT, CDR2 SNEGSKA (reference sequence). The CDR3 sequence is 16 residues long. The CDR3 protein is CSARGVTGGAGEKLFF.

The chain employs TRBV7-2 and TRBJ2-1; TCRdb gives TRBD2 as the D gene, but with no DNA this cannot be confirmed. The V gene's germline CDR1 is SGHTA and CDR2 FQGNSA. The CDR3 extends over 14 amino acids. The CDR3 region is CASSYSAGGNEQFF. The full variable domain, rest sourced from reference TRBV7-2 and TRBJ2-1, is GAGVSQSPSNKVTEKGKDVELRCDPISGHTALYWYRQSLGQGLEFLIYFQGNSAPDKSGLPSDRFSAERTGGSVSTLTIQRTQQEDSAVYLCASSYSAGGNEQFFGPGTRLTVL.

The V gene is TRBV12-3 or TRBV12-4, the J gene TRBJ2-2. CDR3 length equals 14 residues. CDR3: CASSESLNTGELFF.